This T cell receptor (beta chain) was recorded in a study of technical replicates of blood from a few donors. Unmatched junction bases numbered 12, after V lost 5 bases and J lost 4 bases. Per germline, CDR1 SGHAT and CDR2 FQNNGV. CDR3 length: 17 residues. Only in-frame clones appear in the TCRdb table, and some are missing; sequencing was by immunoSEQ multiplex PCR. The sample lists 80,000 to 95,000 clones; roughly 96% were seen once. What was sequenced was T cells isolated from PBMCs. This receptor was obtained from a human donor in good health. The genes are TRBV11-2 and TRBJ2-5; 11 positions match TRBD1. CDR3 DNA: TGTGCCAGCAGCCTCAATCCGGGACAGGGGGTACGAGAGACCCAGTACTTC. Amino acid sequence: CASSLNPGQGVRETQYF.